This entry lists 14 T cell receptor beta chains sequenced from one sample in a study of patients and donors after allogeneic stem cell transplantation. Each CDR3 protein gets one entry after TCRdb re-called the RT-PCR reads with MiXCR. The table lists approximately 200,000 distinct CDR3 sequences, around two fifths of them singletons. The sample comprised blood, either unsorted or a sorted T cell fraction (not recorded which). The source of these receptors is a human donor who was either an allogeneic HSCT recipient or a stem cell or donor lymphocyte infusion donor (not recorded which). It is not recorded whose cells these are; they may come from a transplant donor.

This chain uses TRBV11-2 with TRBJ2-3; the D is unclear. Trimming pared 3 bases from V and 4 bases from J, leaving 11 bases between. Germline loops: CDR1 SGHAT, CDR2 FQNNGV. The CDR3 contains 14 residues. In nucleotides, the CDR3 is TGTGCCAGCAGCTTGCCCGTTGTGCCAGATACGCAGTATTTT. It is translated as CASSLPVVPDTQYF.

This clonotype appeared once. The J gene is TRBJ2-1, the V gene TRBV9; 8 nucleotides agree with TRBD2. The CDR3 contains 15 residues. Germline assignment: CDR1 SGDLS and CDR2 YYNGEE. V dropped 10 bases and J dropped 0; count of bases not matched to a gene: 9. CDR3 sequence: CAGYRGRSSYNEQFF. CDR3 in DNA: TGTGCCGGCTACCGCGGGAGGAGCTCCTACAATGAGCAGTTCTTC.

The V gene is TRBV29-1, the J gene TRBJ2-3; D may be TRBD2 (6 bases). The CDR3 runs to 12 residues. Per the germline V gene, CDR1 is SQVTM and CDR2 is ANQGSEA. The V and J ends lost 8 bases and 6 bases respectively, with 15 bases between them. The CDR3 coding sequence is TGCAGCTATAGCGGAGTGGGCGATACGCAGTATTTT. Protein product: CSYSGVGDTQYF.

This clonotype was seen more than once but under ten times. J is TRBJ2-7 and V is TRBV4-3; D perhaps matches TRBD1 (6 bases). Deletions cut 8 bases from V and 0 bases from J, with 11 bases between. Germline V gene sequence: CDR1 LGHNA, CDR2 YSLEER. The CDR3 totals 13 residues. DNA of the CDR3: TGCGCCAGCTCTCGACAGGTCTCCTACGAGCAGTACTTC. Its translation is CASSRQVSYEQYF.

For the CDR3, the DNA is TGTGCCAGCAGTTTCCCGGGCATGAACACTGAAGCTTTCTTT. Translating it yields CASSFPGMNTEAFF. V is TRBV27 and J is TRBJ1-1; the D is unclear. Trimming shortened V by 3 bases and J by 0 bases, and 8 bases separated the two germline ends. CDR3 length: 14 residues. CDR1 is MNHEY and CDR2 is SMNVEV in the germline V gene (reference sequence).

The sample holds a few counts of this clonotype. This chain joins TRBV28 and TRBJ2-7, with a possible D match to TRBD1 (5 bases). Trimming shortened V by 4 bases and J by 0 bases, and 13 bases separated the two germline ends. This CDR3 comprises 15 residues. CDR1 and CDR2 from the germline V gene are MDHEN and SYDVKM. The chain's CDR3 is CASSSIRVASYEQYF. DNA for the CDR3: TGTGCCAGCAGTTCGATCAGGGTAGCCTCCTACGAGCAGTACTTC.

V and J are TRBV6-1 and TRBJ1-5; D is ambiguous. Trimming took 9 bases from V and 4 from J, leaving 16 bases between them. CDR3 size: 14 residues. From germline, CDR1 is MNHNS and CDR2 SASEGT. DNA for the CDR3: TGTGCCAGTTCAGTGCCCCGGCCAAATCAGCCCCAGCATTTT. Residues: CASSVPRPNQPQHF.

J is TRBJ2-5 and V is TRBV27; D is possibly TRBD2 (5 bases). V dropped 1 base and J dropped 5 bases, with 11 bases sitting between them. CDR3 length equals 14 residues. Germline CDR1 and CDR2: MNHEY and SMNVEV (reference sequence). The DNA for the CDR3 is TGTGCCAGCAGTTTATGGGCAGAGGGTGAGACCCAGTACTTC. This encodes CASSLWAEGETQYF.

This clonotype was seen a few times. V gene TRBV7-9 combines with J gene TRBJ1-5; D unclear. CDR1 and CDR2 (germline): SEHNR, FQNEAQ (reference sequence). V was cut by 1 base and J by 2 bases, with 15 bases left in between. This CDR3 is built from 17 residues. The CDR3 is CASSLGAGRSGNQPQHF. The DNA of the CDR3 is TGTGCCAGCAGCTTAGGGGCAGGTCGAAGCGGCAATCAGCCCCAGCATTTT.

This clonotype was observed a handful of times. The V gene is TRBV2, the J gene TRBJ1-2; D possibly corresponds to TRBD1 (5 bases). Germline CDR1 reads SNHLY; CDR2 reads FYNNEI. V lost 8 bases to trimming and J lost 4 bases, with 14 bases between them. This CDR3 contains 13 residues. The CDR3 is CASERDSGYGYTF. The CDR3 DNA reads as TGTGCCAGCGAGAGGGACTCTGGCTATGGCTACACCTTC.

The rearrangement uses TRBV6-1 and TRBJ2-7; D is undetermined. The CDR3 extends over 14 amino acids. Germline V lookup: CDR1 MNHNS, CDR2 SASEGT. Trimming removed 6 bases at V and 2 bases at J, with 14 bases between. The CDR3 bases are TGTGCCAGCAGCCCCGTGTGGCCAACCTACGAGCAGTACTTC. Encoded protein: CASSPVWPTYEQYF.

The chain employs TRBV12-3 or TRBV12-4 and TRBJ1-3, with no clear D. V lost 5 bases to trimming and J lost 0 bases, with 14 bases between them. This CDR3 spans 16 amino acids. The CDR3 is CASSRALAVSGNTIYF. The CDR3 DNA sequence: TGTGCCAGCAGTCGGGCCCTGGCCGTCTCTGGAAACACCATATATTTT.

V and J are TRBV12-3 or TRBV12-4 and TRBJ2-5; no clear D gene. There are 15 residues in the CDR3. Trimming removed 4 bases at V and 5 bases at J, with 17 bases between. The DNA of the CDR3 is TGTGCCAGCAGTTCCCGCCTAGGCAGCCCGGAGACCCAGTACTTC. Protein product: CASSSRLGSPETQYF.

The table lists this clonotype with a few counts. This sequence joins TRBV12-3 or TRBV12-4 and TRBJ2-7, with D possibly called TRBD1 or TRBD2 (6 bases each). The CDR3 is made up of 15 amino acids. The V end was cut by 6 bases, the J end by 1 base, with 16 bases between. This CDR3 reads CASRPAGGGSYEQYF. As DNA, the CDR3 is TGTGCCAGCAGACCCGCCGGGGGCGGATCCTACGAGCAGTACTTC.